One and the same sample provided the 11 T cell receptor beta chains below, sequenced in a study of blood T cell repertoires in COVID-19. TCRdb keeps only in-frame clones here, not all; method: immunoSEQ multiplex PCR. The sample holds 150,000 to 200,000 clones, more than 60% seen once. Sequencing used peripheral blood. The receptors originated from a man between 65 and 80 years old with acute or convalescent COVID-19.

The chain carries TRBV9 and TRBJ2-5; TRBD2 matches 9 bases. CDR1 is SGDLS and CDR2 is YYNGEE in the germline V gene. The V gene end was trimmed by 1 base and the J gene end by 6 bases; junction bases not matched to a gene: 7. This CDR3 contains 15 residues. The CDR3 is CASSVLSSGTQTQYF. CDR3 DNA: TGTGCCAGCAGCGTATTGTCTAGCGGGACTCAGACCCAGTACTTC. The whole variable domain, filled in from reference TRBV9 and TRBJ2-5, reads DSGVTQTPKHLITATGQRVTLRCSPRSGDLSVYWYQQSLDQGLQFLIQYYNGEERAKGNILERFSAQQFPDLHSELNLSSLELGDSALYFCASSVLSSGTQTQYFGPGTRLLVL.

V usage is TRBV6-5 and J usage is TRBJ2-3, with TRBD2 matching 7 bases. The CDR3 is made up of 14 amino acids. The J segment lost 5 bases and the V segment lost 0 bases, leaving 2 bases of the junction unmatched. CDR1 is MNHEY, CDR2 SVGAGI, per germline. CDR3 sequence reads: CASSYSGGKDTQYF. CDR3 DNA: TGTGCCAGCAGTTACTCGGGGGGGAAAGATACGCAGTATTTT.

This clone was observed a single time. The chain is built from TRBV12-3 or TRBV12-4 and TRBJ1-1, with TRBD1 identical over 8 bases. Trimming removed 5 bases from V and 11 bases from J; junction bases left unmatched: 4. The CDR3 sequence is 11 residues long. CDR3 coding DNA: TGTGCCAGCAGTCCTGACAGGGGTGCTTTCTTT. Its translation: CASSPDRGAFF.

This clone was recorded once. This rearrangement joins TRBV19 to TRBJ1-6, with a weak D call TRBD1 (5 bases). V was shortened by 6 bases and J by 9 bases, with 18 bases between the two germline ends. Germline CDR1 is LNHDA and CDR2 is SQIVND (reference sequence). The CDR3 runs 15 residues. The chain's CDR3 is CASRGPGRGSSPLHF. For the CDR3, the DNA is TGTGCCAGTAGGGGTCCGGGGAGGGGAAGTTCACCCCTCCACTTT.

V gene TRBV7-9 combines with J gene TRBJ2-7, with D possibly being TRBD2 (5 bases). Germline CDR1 and CDR2: SEHNR and FQNEAQ (reference sequence). V shed 8 bases and J shed 4 bases, with 9 bases lying between them. The CDR3 runs 11 residues. The CDR3 region has the DNA TGTGCCAGCGTCCGGGATTACGAGCAGTACTTC. Translated: CASVRDYEQYF.

This clone showed up just a few times. The chain combines TRBV7-2 with TRBJ1-2, with 8 bases fitting TRBD1. Trimming took 4 bases from V and 4 from J; bases not matched to a gene: 8. The germline V gene has CDR1 SGHTA and CDR2 FQGNSA. This CDR3 contains 15 residues. This CDR3 is CASSSDRDRIYGYTF. The CDR3, as DNA: TGTGCCAGCAGCTCCGATAGGGACAGGATCTATGGCTACACCTTC.

This clone occurred a few times. The CDR3 nucleotides are TGTGCCATCAGTGAGTCGAGGAGGGGTCAGGACTATGGCTACACCTTC. It codes for CAISESRRGQDYGYTF. The gene calls are TRBV10-3 and TRBJ1-2; perhaps TRBD1 as D (5 bases). Trimming took 0 bases from V and 3 from J, leaving 14 bases between them. There are 16 residues in the CDR3. CDR1 is ENHRY and CDR2 is SYGVKD in the germline V gene.

The rearrangement uses TRBV7-9 and TRBJ1-1; D is possibly TRBD1 (6 bases). The CDR3 loop spans 16 amino acids. Trimming took off 5 bases at V and 0 bases at J, with 16 bases between the two ends. CDR1 is SEHNR, CDR2 FQNEAQ, per germline (reference sequence). CDR3 nucleotides: TGTGCCAGCAGCGCGCCGGGACACACGATGAACACTGAAGCTTTCTTT. It codes for CASSAPGHTMNTEAFF.

J is TRBJ2-5 and V is TRBV11-2, with a tentative D call TRBD2 (6 bases). Trimming left V 4 bases short and J 1 base short, with 22 bases between. The CDR3 is 18 residues long. The germline V gene has CDR1 SGHAT and CDR2 FQNNGV. The chain's CDR3 is CASSYGTTGSTIQETQYF. DNA of the CDR3: TGTGCCAGCAGCTATGGTACAACCGGGAGTACTATCCAAGAGACCCAGTACTTC. The full variable domain, in which reference TRBV11-2 and TRBJ2-5 provide the parts outside the CDR3, is EAGVAQSPRYKIIEKRQSVAFWCNPISGHATLYWYQQILGQGPKLLIQFQNNGVVDDSQLPKDRFSAERLKGVDSTLKIQPAKLEDSAVYLCASSYGTTGSTIQETQYFGPGTRLLVL.

The V gene is TRBV24-1, the J gene TRBJ2-1; D perhaps matches TRBD2 (6 bases). Germline V lookup: CDR1 KGHDR, CDR2 SFDVKD. Trimming pared 9 bases from V and 0 bases from J, leaving 11 bases between. The CDR3 covers 14 residues. The CDR3 DNA follows: TGTGCCACCGGGGACTTGTTCTCCTACAATGAGCAGTTCTTC. Protein product: CATGDLFSYNEQFF.

V usage is TRBV6-5 and J usage is TRBJ1-1; unclear D gene. The length of the CDR3 is 13 residues. Trimming pared 8 bases from V and 3 bases from J, leaving 13 bases between. Germline CDR1 and CDR2: MNHEY and SVGAGI. DNA for the CDR3: TGTGCCAGCGGAGCAACCCGGGACACTGAAGCTTTCTTT. Amino acids: CASGATRDTEAFF.